This T cell receptor (beta chain) was observed in a study of vaccination and CD4 T cells after COVID-19. Study background: The interval from dose two to post-vaccine sampling had a median of around 79 days, and it ranged from 14 to 241.

Cultured CD4+ T cell DNA was sequenced using the Oncomine TCR Beta short-read assay. TCRdb fed the PCR reads into MiXCR, producing one record per CDR3 protein. The sample lists 21,000 or so distinct CDR3 sequences; about 45% were seen once. Details on this clonotype: Its target is unknown.

Treatment in this sample: approximately 9-day PBMC culture with coronavirus spike peptide pools or control peptides (ViraFEST assay). ViraFEST relied on peptide pools to expand antigen-specific T cells; the TCRs were sequenced afterward. The V and J ends lost 3 bases and 1 base respectively, with 13 bases between them. Germline V gene lookup returns CDR1 SGHTS and CDR2 YDEGEE. The CDR3 spans 15 residues. The sequenced material came from CD4+ T cells from blood, cultured in vitro. The V and J genes are TRBV5-8 and TRBJ1-1; no clear D. This receptor was taken from a human donor who had recovered from COVID-19. DNA of the CDR3: TGTGCCAGCAGCTCACCCTCGGGTGGGAACACTGAAGCTTTCTTT. Amino acids: CASSSPSGGNTEAFF.